The 2 T cell receptor beta chains below all came from one sample that was sequenced in a study of shared T cell receptors in the human thymus. TCRdb's copy holds only in-frame clones and misses some; the assay was immunoSEQ multiplex PCR. The sample carries 630,000 or so clones, around 87% recorded once. This sample was shared with a second study, whose subject was human thymus T cells.

The sequenced sample was thymocytes. The receptors were gathered from a boy under three years old with a congenital heart defect.

V usage is TRBV14 and J usage is TRBJ2-7, with 9 bases matching TRBD1. V was clipped by 4 bases and J by 1 base; unmatched bases: 11. Germline assignment: CDR1 SGHDN and CDR2 FVKESK. This CDR3 is 17 amino acids long. Here the CDR3 DNA reads TGTGCCAGCAGCCCCGGGACAGGGTCCCGCGGGTCCTACGAGCAGTACTTC. It translates to CASSPGTGSRGSYEQYF.

This clone has only a few counts. The V gene is TRBV19, the J gene TRBJ2-1; maybe TRBD1 (6 bases). The CDR3 length is 16 residues. The germline V gene has CDR1 LNHDA and CDR2 SQIVND (reference sequence). Trimming took off 2 bases at V and 4 bases at J, with 15 bases between the two ends. CDR3 loop: CASSIQGHHRYNEQFF. The CDR3 DNA reads as TGTGCCAGTAGTATACAGGGACACCACAGGTACAATGAGCAGTTCTTC.